Ten or more counts support the clone carrying this T cell receptor beta chain. The antigen remains unidentified. The data belong to a study of T cells in Graves' hyperthyroidism and ophthalmopathy. Whole-study context: Any treatment followed the collection of peripheral blood at initial diagnosis. Notes on the study in general: In the analysis, a 13 V-J model separated ophthalmopathy from stable hyperthyroidism.

PBMCs were obtained from approximately 10 ml fresh peripheral blood. RNA transcripts provided the source from which TCR beta CDR3 regions were amplified. First-round RT-PCR with HTBI primers amplified the TCR CDR3 region. One entry per CDR3 protein results from TCRdb running MiXCR on the multiplex PCR reads. Of about 710,000 distinct CDR3 sequences listed, about 17% are singletons. This CDR3 contains 16 residues. Germline V gene sequence: CDR1 GTSNPN, CDR2 SVGIG (reference sequence). V dropped 3 bases and J dropped 3 bases, with 20 bases sitting between them. The sample taken for sequencing was blood. The receptor was isolated from a man aged 18 to 29 with Graves' hyperthyroidism. The chain recombines TRBV30 with TRBJ1-1, with a tentative D call TRBD1 (6 bases). CDR3 nucleotides: TGTGCCTGGAGGGCGGGCGCAGGGGACCGTTACACTGAAGCTTTCTTT. It translates to CAWRAGAGDRYTEAFF.